Shown below are 30 T cell receptor beta chains from a single sample sequenced in a study of T cells in Graves' hyperthyroidism and ophthalmopathy. Researchers took RNA transcripts and amplified the TCR beta CDR3 regions from them. Primed by the HTBI set, a first-round RT-PCR was run on the TCR CDR3. Using its own MiXCR run on the multiplex PCR reads, TCRdb lists one record per CDR3 protein. The table includes fewer than 750,000 distinct CDR3 sequences, about 15% detected once. Sequencing input: blood. These receptors all come from a woman aged 45 to 65 with Graves' ophthalmopathy.

This clonotype was seen many times. The chain is built from TRBV11-2 and TRBJ2-7, with TRBD2 matching over 8 bases. Germline loops: CDR1 SGHAT, CDR2 FQNNGV. CDR3 size: 14 residues. Trimming at V came to 5 bases and at J to 7 bases, leaving 10 bases not matched to a gene. CDR3 loop: CASSLGTRSWEQYF. The CDR3 DNA reads as TGTGCCAGCAGCCTCGGGACTAGATCGTGGGAGCAGTACTTC.

This clonotype was seen many times. The chain is built from TRBV27 and TRBJ2-3; TRBD2 aligns across 8 bases. V dropped 3 bases and J dropped 4; count of bases not matched to a gene: 6. Germline assignment: CDR1 MNHEY and CDR2 SMNVEV (reference sequence). The CDR3 is 15 residues long. The CDR3 coding sequence is TGTGCCAGCAGTTTCATTGCGGGAGGTGCAGATACGCAGTATTTT. Amino acids: CASSFIAGGADTQYF.

The J gene is TRBJ2-7, the V gene TRBV27, with D uncertain. Germline-derived CDR1 and CDR2 are MNHEY and SMNVEV (reference sequence). V dropped 6 bases and J dropped 4 bases, with 16 bases sitting between them. This CDR3 has 14 residues. CDR3 region: CASREFGLGYEQYF. CDR3 sequence (DNA): TGTGCCAGCAGGGAATTTGGGTTGGGATACGAGCAGTACTTC.

A remark on this clonotype: This sequence may be a read error, since a much larger clone differs from it by one base. V gene TRBV7-2 combines with J gene TRBJ1-3; weak D call: TRBD1 (6 bases). This CDR3 has 15 amino acids. V dropped 5 bases and J dropped 5 bases, with 16 bases sitting between them. Germline CDR1 is SGHTA and CDR2 is FQGNSA. The CDR3 DNA is TGTGCCAGCAGCCCACTCACAGGGTTAAGAAACACCATATATTTT. It translates to CASSPLTGLRNTIYF. Full variable domain (outside the CDR3, taken from reference TRBV7-2 and TRBJ1-3): GAGVSQSPSNKVTEKGKDVELRCDPISGHTALYWYRQSLGQGLEFLIYFQGNSAPDKSGLPSDRFSAERTGGSVSTLTIQRTQQEDSAVYLCASSPLTGLRNTIYFGEGSWLTVV.

This clonotype has ten or more counts. This chain uses TRBV9 with TRBJ2-7; D is tentatively TRBD1 or TRBD2 (7 bases each). Between the trimmed V and J ends, which lost 4 bases and 4 bases, there was a span of 27 bases. This CDR3 is built from 18 residues. The germline V gene encodes CDR1 SGDLS and CDR2 YYNGEE. The CDR3 region is CASSPYRGLLASIYEQYF. In nucleotides, the CDR3 is TGTGCCAGCAGCCCTTACAGGGGACTACTAGCCTCAATTTACGAGCAGTACTTC.

The rearrangement links TRBV30 to TRBJ1-4, with D possibly matching TRBD1 (5 bases). CDR3 length: 14 amino acids. The V and J ends lost 5 bases and 6 bases respectively, with 16 bases between them. Germline V CDR1 and CDR2: GTSNPN, SVGIG (reference sequence). The CDR3 reads CAWSPGTSDEKLFF. The CDR3 coding sequence is TGTGCCTGGTCCCCCGGGACGTCGGATGAAAAACTGTTTTTT. Drawing the rest from reference TRBV30 and TRBJ1-4, the complete variable domain is SQTIHQWPATLVQPVGSPLSLECTVEGTSNPNLYWYRQAAGRGLQLLFYSVGIGQISSEVPQNLSASRPQDRQFILSSKKLLLSDSGFYLCAWSPGTSDEKLFFGSGTQLSVL.

CDR3 loop: CASSGQGQNIQYF. The CDR3 coding sequence is TGTGCCAGCAGCGGACAGGGTCAAAACATTCAGTACTTC. The rearrangement links TRBV6-2 or TRBV6-3 to TRBJ2-4; 8 nucleotides match TRBD1. Germline V gene lookup returns CDR1 MNHEY and CDR2 SVGEGT. The junction had 3 bases not matched to a gene; V was cut back by 6 bases and J by 5 bases. The CDR3 runs to 13 residues.

This clonotype was seen a few times. J is TRBJ2-5 and V is TRBV13; D is unresolved. The length of the CDR3 is 15 residues. The germline V gene encodes CDR1 PRHDT and CDR2 FYEKMQ (reference sequence). V dropped 2 bases and J dropped 4 bases, with 14 bases sitting between them. Here the CDR3 DNA reads TGTGCCAGCAGCTTAAGCGTTCAGGAATCAGAGACCCAGTACTTC. It codes for CASSLSVQESETQYF.

V is TRBV27 and J is TRBJ2-2; D could derive from TRBD1 or TRBD2 (7 bases each). The CDR3 is made up of 17 amino acids. V gave up 10 bases and J gave up 3 bases, with 24 bases separating them. Germline V gene lookup returns CDR1 MNHEY and CDR2 SMNVEV (reference sequence). Here the CDR3 reads CATYGGIGTVDTGELFF. CDR3 nucleotides: TGTGCCACCTACGGGGGGATCGGGACAGTGGACACCGGGGAGCTGTTTTTT.

There are many counts of this clonotype. V is TRBV16 and J is TRBJ1-1, with D unclear. Germline values: CDR1 KGHSY, CDR2 FQNENV. V lost 0 bases and J 1 base, leaving 9 bases between the germline ends. There are 15 residues in the CDR3. The CDR3 loop reads CASSQSAGWNTEAFF. For the CDR3, the DNA is TGTGCCAGCAGCCAATCGGCAGGCTGGAACACTGAAGCTTTCTTT.

This clonotype was counted at least ten times. CDR3 amino acids: CASSKPDGYYEQYF. CDR3 in DNA: TGTGCCAGCAGTAAACCGGACGGATACTACGAGCAGTACTTC. The chain joins TRBV28 to TRBJ2-7; D uncertain. Trimming shortened V by 5 bases and J by 3 bases, and 14 bases separated the two germline ends. Germline V gene data show CDR1 as MDHEN and CDR2 as SYDVKM. This CDR3 has 14 residues.

This clonotype was picked up a small number of times. This chain links TRBV18 with TRBJ2-1; 16 nucleotides align to TRBD2. Germline assignment: CDR1 KGHSH and CDR2 LQKENI. V lost 6 bases, J lost 8 bases, and 4 bases stayed unmatched. The CDR3 extends over 15 amino acids. The CDR3 protein is CASSGLAGGFDEQFF. CDR3 nucleotide sequence: TGTGCCAGCTCGGGACTAGCGGGAGGGTTCGATGAGCAGTTCTTC.

The chain uses TRBV14 and TRBJ2-5, with 12 positions matching TRBD2. Trimming took 0 bases from V and 2 from J; bases not matched to a gene: 16. Germline CDR1 and CDR2: SGHDN and FVKESK. The length of the CDR3 is 21 residues. The CDR3 DNA is TGTGCCAGCAGCCAAGATCACGTGACTAGCGGGAGTCTCCCCCTTCAAGAGACCCAGTACTTC. The encoded protein is CASSQDHVTSGSLPLQETQYF.

This clonotype has at least ten counts. The V call is TRBV20-1, the J call TRBJ2-7; TRBD2 might be the D (5 bases). V lost 6 bases and J 6 bases, leaving 15 bases between the germline ends. Germline V gene data show CDR1 as DFQATT and CDR2 as SNEGSKA (reference sequence). The CDR3 sequence is 12 residues long. The CDR3 reads CSAPRLSGEQYF. Written as DNA, the CDR3 is TGCAGTGCCCCCAGGTTAAGCGGCGAGCAGTACTTC.

The chain is built from TRBV2 and TRBJ2-7; tentative D call: TRBD2 (7 bases). The V end lost 4 bases, the J end lost 3 bases, and 16 bases lay between the germline ends. CDR3 size: 15 residues. The germline gives CDR1 SNHLY, CDR2 FYNNEI. CDR3 sequence: CASSAGGRGHYEQYF. Here the CDR3 DNA reads TGTGCCAGCAGTGCGGGGGGCCGAGGACACTACGAGCAGTACTTC.

The chain joins TRBV24-1 to TRBJ2-5; D not certain. The CDR3 runs to 14 residues. V was shortened by 5 bases and J by 4 bases, with 13 bases between the two germline ends. Germline CDR1 is KGHDR and CDR2 is SFDVKD. The CDR3 loop reads CATSGQGLRETQYF. DNA of the CDR3: TGTGCCACCAGTGGGCAAGGGCTCCGAGAGACCCAGTACTTC.

The CDR3, as DNA: TGTGCCAGCAGTTGGACTAGCGGGAGTCCGGGTACGCAGTATTTT. It encodes CASSWTSGSPGTQYF. The rearrangement uses TRBV6-1 and TRBJ2-3, with 13 nucleotides matching TRBD2. Per the germline V gene, CDR1 is MNHNS and CDR2 is SASEGT. There are 15 residues in the CDR3. J lost 8 bases, V lost 5 bases, and 7 bases had no gene match.

This clonotype was seen repeatedly, ten times or more. The chain recombines TRBV6-2 or TRBV6-3 with TRBJ1-5, with 8 nucleotides matching TRBD1. In germline, CDR1 is MNHEY, CDR2 SVGEGT. There are 19 residues in the CDR3. The J segment lost 1 base and the V segment lost 5 bases, leaving 16 bases of the junction unmatched. As DNA, the CDR3 is TGTGCCAGCAGTCTCGGACAGGGATCGTTAACTAAGAGCAATCAGCCCCAGCATTTT. Amino acids: CASSLGQGSLTKSNQPQHF.

At least ten counts were recorded for this clonotype. The chain has TRBV7-2 and TRBJ2-1; TRBD1 aligns across 9 bases. The junction had 5 bases not matched to a gene; V was cut back by 4 bases and J by 4 bases. Germline V lookup: CDR1 SGHTA, CDR2 FQGNSA. This CDR3 spans 15 amino acids. The DNA of the CDR3 is TGTGCCAGCAGCTCTGGACAGGGGCCATACAATGAGCAGTTCTTC. This encodes CASSSGQGPYNEQFF.

In this sample, this clonotype turned up many times. This chain joins TRBV6-1 and TRBJ1-5; no clear D gene. Trimming removed 1 base from V and 2 bases from J, with 12 bases in between. CDR1 and CDR2 from the germline V gene are MNHNS and SASEGT. The CDR3 totals 16 residues. The CDR3 spells CASSEGWGAGNQPQHF. The CDR3 nucleotides read TGTGCCAGCAGTGAAGGGTGGGGTGCCGGCAATCAGCCCCAGCATTTT.

In this sample, this clonotype turned up many times. The chain is built from TRBV6-2 or TRBV6-3 and TRBJ2-7, with 7 bases that match TRBD1. Germline values: CDR1 MNHEY, CDR2 SVGEGT. The CDR3 spans 15 residues. V lost 4 bases, J lost 2 bases, and 8 bases stayed unmatched. The CDR3 protein is CASSLKQGLTYEQYF. CDR3 nucleotides: TGTGCCAGCAGTTTAAAACAGGGGCTCACCTACGAGCAGTACTTC.

This clonotype was counted many times. This CDR3 is CASSQAGLAFTYNEQFF. CDR3 nucleotides: TGTGCCAGCAGCCAGGCGGGACTAGCGTTTACCTACAATGAGCAGTTCTTC. V is TRBV3-1 and J is TRBJ2-1, with 10 bases that match TRBD2. Germline values: CDR1 LGHDT, CDR2 YNNKEL (reference sequence). J was trimmed by 2 bases and V by 3 bases; bases with no gene match: 7. This CDR3 is 17 amino acids long.

This clonotype was seen repeatedly, ten times or more. The chain joins TRBV27 to TRBJ2-2; D gene ambiguous. The length of the CDR3 is 12 residues. In germline, CDR1 is MNHEY, CDR2 SMNVEV (reference sequence). V lost 7 bases and J 2 bases, leaving 5 bases between the germline ends. The CDR3 protein is CASTSNTGELFF. DNA for the CDR3: TGTGCCAGCACCAGCAACACCGGGGAGCTGTTTTTT.

The rearrangement links TRBV20-1 to TRBJ2-3, with TRBD2 matching over 8 bases. CDR3 size: 14 residues. Germline assignment: CDR1 DFQATT and CDR2 SNEGSKA (reference sequence). Trimming removed 5 bases from V and 6 bases from J; junction bases left unmatched: 10. For the CDR3, the DNA is TGCAGTGCTTTGCCGGGAGGGTCAGACGATACGCAGTATTTT. Its protein is CSALPGGSDDTQYF.

This clonotype was recorded at least ten times. CDR3 coding DNA: TGTGCCAGCAGAGCCGGGCCCTACGAGCAGTACTTC. It codes for CASRAGPYEQYF. The rearrangement links TRBV6-1 to TRBJ2-7; D not certain. Per germline, CDR1 MNHNS and CDR2 SASEGT. Trimming removed 6 bases at V and 2 bases at J, with 8 bases between. The CDR3 is 12 residues long.

This clonotype was observed many times. The V and J genes are TRBV6-1 and TRBJ2-7; D may correspond to TRBD1 or TRBD2 (5 bases each). The germline CDR1 and CDR2 sequences are MNHNS and SASEGT. The V end lost 3 bases, the J end lost 2 bases, and 20 bases lay between the germline ends. This CDR3 has 17 amino acids. The CDR3 bases are TGTGCCAGCAGTGACCTCGGGGCCCTCCCGAGGCCCTACGAGCAGTACTTC. Amino acids: CASSDLGALPRPYEQYF.

In its sample, this clonotype was seen many times. The chain employs TRBV10-3 and TRBJ2-7; D is undetermined. Trimming left V 6 bases short and J 2 bases short, with 11 bases between. Germline V gives CDR1 ENHRY, CDR2 SYGVKD. CDR3 length equals 13 residues. Here the CDR3 DNA reads TGTGCCATCAGGGGCGACTGGGCCTACGAGCAGTACTTC. This sequence encodes CAIRGDWAYEQYF.

This clonotype was observed at least ten times. J is TRBJ1-5 and V is TRBV7-2; D unresolved. Germline V gene data show CDR1 as SGHTA and CDR2 as FQGNSA. CDR3 length: 13 amino acids. Trimming removed 4 bases from V and 7 bases from J, with 11 bases in between. CDR3 sequence: CASSSRREQPQHF. CDR3 nucleotide sequence: TGTGCCAGCAGCTCACGACGGGAGCAGCCCCAGCATTTT.

The chain joins TRBV20-1 to TRBJ2-1; 7 positions match TRBD2. The trim removed 3 bases at V and 4 bases at J, leaving 6 bases unmatched. Looked up from germline, CDR1 is DFQATT and CDR2 is SNEGSKA (reference sequence). This CDR3 region has 14 residues. The CDR3 sequence is CSASRPSGYNEQFF. CDR3 sequence (DNA): TGCAGTGCTAGTCGGCCTAGCGGATACAATGAGCAGTTCTTC.

V and J are TRBV12-3 or TRBV12-4 and TRBJ2-3; 9 nucleotides match TRBD2. The CDR3 runs to 16 residues. V lost 8 bases to trimming and J lost 6 bases; unmatched junction nucleotides: 15. DNA of the CDR3: TGTGCCAGCGGTTGGCGCCTAGCGGGACGTCCTGATACGCAGTATTTT. This translates into CASGWRLAGRPDTQYF.